This T cell receptor beta chain was captured in a study of T-cell reconstitution after alpha-beta-depleted transplantation in children. A few counts support this clonotype. Its specificity is unknown. The TCRbeta library was prepared with unique molecular identifiers. TCRdb re-derived calls from the PCR reads in MiXCR, one entry per CDR3 protein. The profile shows 500,000 to 650,000 distinct CDR3 sequences, roughly 10% of them singletons. The CDR3 sequence is 16 residues long. The germline V gene encodes CDR1 MDHEN and CDR2 SYDVKM. Trimming stripped 5 bases from V and 9 bases from J, with 23 bases between. Study-wide results and caveats: T-cell numbers and diversity one year post-transplant derived largely from freshly generated T cells.

The J gene is TRBJ2-1, the V gene TRBV28, with D possibly being TRBD1 (5 bases). This receptor was obtained from a female patient aged 2-9 years who had a stem cell transplant for aplastic anemia, so the T cells may come from the graft donor. The specimen was PBMCs, mostly from graft donor cells, collected 180 days after TCRalphabeta/CD19-depleted stem cell transplant. CDR3 bases: TGTGCCAGCAGTCGACAGTCCCCTCTAAGTGTTAGTGAGCAGTTCTTC. Its protein product is CASSRQSPLSVSEQFF.